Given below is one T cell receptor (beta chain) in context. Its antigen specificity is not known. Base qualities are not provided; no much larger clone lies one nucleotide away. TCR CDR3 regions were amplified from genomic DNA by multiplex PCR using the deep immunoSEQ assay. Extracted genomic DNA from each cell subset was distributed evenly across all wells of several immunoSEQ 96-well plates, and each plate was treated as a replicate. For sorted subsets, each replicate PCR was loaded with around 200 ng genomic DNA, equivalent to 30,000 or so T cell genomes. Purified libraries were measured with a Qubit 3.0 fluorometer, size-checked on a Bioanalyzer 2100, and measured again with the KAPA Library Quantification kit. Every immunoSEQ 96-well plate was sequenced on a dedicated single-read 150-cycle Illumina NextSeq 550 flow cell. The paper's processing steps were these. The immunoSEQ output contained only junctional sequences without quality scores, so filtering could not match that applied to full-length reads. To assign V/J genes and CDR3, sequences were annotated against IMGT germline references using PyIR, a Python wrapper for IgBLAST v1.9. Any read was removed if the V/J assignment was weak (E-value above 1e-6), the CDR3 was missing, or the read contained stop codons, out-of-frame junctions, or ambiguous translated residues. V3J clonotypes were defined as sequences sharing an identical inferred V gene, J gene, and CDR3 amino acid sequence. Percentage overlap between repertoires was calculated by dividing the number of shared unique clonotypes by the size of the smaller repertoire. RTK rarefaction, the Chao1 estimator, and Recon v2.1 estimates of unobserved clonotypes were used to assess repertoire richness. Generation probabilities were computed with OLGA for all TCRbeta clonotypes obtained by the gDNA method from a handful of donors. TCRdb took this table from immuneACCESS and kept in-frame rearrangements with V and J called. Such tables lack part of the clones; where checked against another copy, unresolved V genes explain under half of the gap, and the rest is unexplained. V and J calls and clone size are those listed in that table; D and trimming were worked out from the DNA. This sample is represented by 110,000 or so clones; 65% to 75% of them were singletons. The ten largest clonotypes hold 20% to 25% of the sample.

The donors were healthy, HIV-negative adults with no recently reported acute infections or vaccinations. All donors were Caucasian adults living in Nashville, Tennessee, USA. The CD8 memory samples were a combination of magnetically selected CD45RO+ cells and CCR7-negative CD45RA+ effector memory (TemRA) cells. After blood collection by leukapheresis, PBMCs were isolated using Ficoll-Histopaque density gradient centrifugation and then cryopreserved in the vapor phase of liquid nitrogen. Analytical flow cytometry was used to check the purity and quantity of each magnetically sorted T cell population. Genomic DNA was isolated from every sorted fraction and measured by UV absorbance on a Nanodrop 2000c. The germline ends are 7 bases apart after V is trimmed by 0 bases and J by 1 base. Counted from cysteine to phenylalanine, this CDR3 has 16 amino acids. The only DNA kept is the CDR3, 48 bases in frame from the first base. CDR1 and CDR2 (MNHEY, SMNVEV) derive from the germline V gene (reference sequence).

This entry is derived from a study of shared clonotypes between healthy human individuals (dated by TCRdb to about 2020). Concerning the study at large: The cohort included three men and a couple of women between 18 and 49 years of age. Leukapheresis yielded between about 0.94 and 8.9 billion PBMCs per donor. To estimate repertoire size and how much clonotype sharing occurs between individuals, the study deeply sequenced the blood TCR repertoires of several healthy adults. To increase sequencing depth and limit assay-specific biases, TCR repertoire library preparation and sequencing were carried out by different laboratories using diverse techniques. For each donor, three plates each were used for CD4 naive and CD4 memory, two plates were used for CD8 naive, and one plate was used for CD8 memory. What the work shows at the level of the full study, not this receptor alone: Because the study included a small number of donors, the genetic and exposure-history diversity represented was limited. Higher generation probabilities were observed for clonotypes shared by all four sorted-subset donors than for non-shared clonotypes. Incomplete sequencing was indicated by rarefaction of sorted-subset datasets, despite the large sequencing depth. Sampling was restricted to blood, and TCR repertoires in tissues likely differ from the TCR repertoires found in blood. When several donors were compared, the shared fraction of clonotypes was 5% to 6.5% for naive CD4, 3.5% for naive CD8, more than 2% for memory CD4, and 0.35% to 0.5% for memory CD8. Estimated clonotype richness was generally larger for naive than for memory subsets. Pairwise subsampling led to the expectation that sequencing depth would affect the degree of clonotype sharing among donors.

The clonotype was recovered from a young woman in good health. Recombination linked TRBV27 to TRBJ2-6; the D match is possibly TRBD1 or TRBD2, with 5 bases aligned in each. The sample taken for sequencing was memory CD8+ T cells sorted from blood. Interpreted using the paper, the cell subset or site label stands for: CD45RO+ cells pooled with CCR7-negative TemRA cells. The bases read TGTGCCAGCAGTTTATCGAGGGGATCTGGGGCCAACGTCCTGACTTTC. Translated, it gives CASSLSRGSGANVLTF. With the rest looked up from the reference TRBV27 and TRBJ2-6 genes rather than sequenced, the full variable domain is EAQVTQNPRYLITVTGKKLTVTCSQNMNHEYMSWYRQDPGLGLRQIYYSMNVEVTDKGDVPEGYKVSRKEKRNFPLILESPSPNQTSLYFCASSLSRGSGANVLTFGAGSRLTVL.